Shown below are 18 T cell receptor beta chains from a single sample sequenced in a study of shared clonotypes between healthy human individuals. Here immunoSEQ multiplex PCR was the method, and the copy in TCRdb shows in-frame clones only, minus some. The table records about 1 million clones, about 70% of them present only once. The sequenced sample was memory CD4+ T cells sorted from blood. The sample's subset: CD45RA-negative fraction. These receptors were collected from a man between 18 and 35 years old in good health.

The rearrangement uses TRBV2 and TRBJ2-3, with TRBD1 matching 11 bases. The V gene end was trimmed by 8 bases and the J gene end by 3 bases; junction bases not matched to a gene: 10. Germline loops: CDR1 SNHLY, CDR2 FYNNEI. CDR3 length: 16 amino acids. The CDR3 region is CASSLDRGPGTDTQYF. The CDR3 DNA reads TGTGCCAGCTCCCTGGACAGGGGGCCTGGTACAGATACGCAGTATTTT.

The rearrangement links TRBV18 to TRBJ2-2, with TRBD1 as a possible D gene (6 bases). The V gene's germline CDR1 is KGHSH and CDR2 LQKENI. V lost 7 bases, J lost 0 bases, and 12 bases lay in between. The CDR3 has 15 residues. The DNA for the CDR3 is TGTGCCAGCTGGCCGGGACATCCGAACACCGGGGAGCTGTTTTTT. Protein: CASWPGHPNTGELFF.

The gene calls are TRBV12-5 and TRBJ2-1; D could derive from TRBD1 or TRBD2 (5 bases each). This CDR3 is built from 12 residues. V was pared by 2 bases and J by 12 bases, with 11 bases between. In germline, CDR1 is LGHNT, CDR2 FRNRAP. CDR3 protein: CASGLSAGGQFF. In nucleotides, the CDR3 is TGTGCTAGTGGTTTGTCAGCTGGGGGGCAGTTCTTC. Full variable domain (missing parts from reference TRBV12-5 and TRBJ2-1): DARVTQTPRHKVTEMGQEVTMRCQPILGHNTVFWYRQTMMQGLELLAYFRNRAPLDDSGMPKDRFSAEMPDATLATLKIQPSEPRDSAVYFCASGLSAGGQFFGPGTRLTVL.

The gene calls are TRBV5-1 and TRBJ1-4; 9 bases agree with TRBD1. CDR3 length equals 14 residues. V dropped 4 bases and J dropped 8; count of bases not matched to a gene: 6. Germline V gene sequence: CDR1 SGHRS, CDR2 YFSETQ. The CDR3 loop is CASSSSGTGEKLFF. The CDR3, as DNA: TGCGCCAGCAGCAGTTCTGGGACAGGGGAAAAACTGTTTTTT.

This clone was seen at least ten times. The rearrangement uses TRBV7-9 and TRBJ2-3; no firm D call. The V end lost 8 bases, the J end lost 2 bases, and 14 bases lay between the germline ends. Germline-derived CDR1 and CDR2 are SEHNR and FQNEAQ (reference sequence). The CDR3 extends over 14 amino acids. The CDR3, as DNA: TGTGCCAGCCCCCCCGGCCCCCACACAGATACGCAGTATTTT. Protein product: CASPPGPHTDTQYF.

The chain is built from TRBV5-4 and TRBJ2-2; 10 nucleotides align to TRBD2. The germline V gene has CDR1 SGHNT and CDR2 YYREEE (reference sequence). This CDR3 is built from 19 residues. Trimming at V came to 2 bases and at J to 1 base, leaving 11 bases not matched to a gene. In DNA, the CDR3 is TGTGCCAGCAGCTTATCTTTCAGCGGGAGGGCCGAGAACACCGGGGAGCTGTTTTTT. Amino acid sequence: CASSLSFSGRAENTGELFF.

Here the CDR3 DNA reads TGTGCCAGCAGTTACTCGGGGCGGGAGTCCCCAGATACGCAGTATTTT. Its translation: CASSYSGRESPDTQYF. This rearrangement joins TRBV6-6 to TRBJ2-3, with 7 positions matching TRBD2. This CDR3 contains 16 residues. The germline V gene has CDR1 MNHNY and CDR2 SVGAGI (reference sequence). Losses at the gene ends were 0 bases for V and 4 bases for J; bases not matched to a gene: 7.

With respect to this clone: The identical CDR3 is also encoded by other nucleotide sequences in the sample. This sequence joins TRBV7-6 and TRBJ1-2; D possibly corresponds to TRBD1 (5 bases). V was trimmed by 3 bases and J by 4 bases, leaving 9 bases between them. Germline V gives CDR1 SGHVS, CDR2 FNYEAQ. The CDR3 has 13 residues. CDR3 coding DNA: TGTGCCAGCAGCTTGCAGGGCGCCTATGGCTACACCTTC. This gives the protein CASSLQGAYGYTF. Filled out from reference TRBV7-6 and TRBJ1-2, the complete variable domain reads GAGVSQSPRYKVTKRGQDVALRCDPISGHVSLYWYRQALGQGPEFLTYFNYEAQQDKSGLPNDRFSAERPEGSISTLTIQRTEQRDSAMYRCASSLQGAYGYTFGSGTRLTVV.

The V and J genes are TRBV2 and TRBJ1-2; D gene uncertain. Germline V gene sequence: CDR1 SNHLY, CDR2 FYNNEI. The V end was cut by 6 bases, the J end by 6 bases, with 17 bases between. The CDR3 totals 14 residues. CDR3 sequence: CASREQWGKDGYTF. DNA of the CDR3: TGTGCCAGCAGAGAACAGTGGGGAAAGGATGGCTACACCTTC.

The J gene is TRBJ2-3, the V gene TRBV4-1; possible D gene TRBD1, 6 bases. The germline V gene has CDR1 MGHRA and CDR2 YSYEKL. The CDR3 runs to 16 residues. V gave up 0 bases and J gave up 3 bases, with 13 bases separating them. CDR3: CASSQEAGAATDTQYF. CDR3 coding DNA: TGCGCCAGCAGCCAAGAGGCAGGGGCGGCGACAGATACGCAGTATTTT.

This clone was seen ten or more times. This chain connects TRBV23-1 to TRBJ2-7; 11 nucleotides line up with TRBD1. TRBV23-1 counts as an open reading frame of uncertain function. Trimming removed 3 bases from V and 5 bases from J; junction bases left unmatched: 9. This CDR3 has 16 amino acids. CDR3 protein: CASSQRRTGGLNEQYF. The CDR3 DNA sequence: TGCGCCAGCAGTCAGCGCCGGACAGGGGGCCTAAACGAGCAGTACTTC.

Of note for this clone: Other DNA sequences within the sample encode an identical CDR3. V usage is TRBV29-1 and J usage is TRBJ2-5; 8 bases line up with TRBD2. The DNA matches TRBJ2-7 better at its end, which makes the J call doubtful. Looked up from germline, CDR1 is SQVTM and CDR2 is ANQGSEA. The CDR3 sequence is 11 residues long. The DNA of the CDR3 is TGCAGCGCGGGGGGGCCCTACGAGCAGTACTTC. Amino acid sequence: CSAGGPYEQYF.

Concerning this clone itself: The sample contains more than one DNA sequence encoding this CDR3. Written as DNA, the CDR3 is TGCGCCAGCAGCGCGACGGGAGAGACCCAGTACTTC. It yields the protein CASSATGETQYF. The chain uses TRBV5-1 and TRBJ2-5, with D unresolved. Per germline, CDR1 SGHRS and CDR2 YFSETQ. The CDR3 has 12 residues. V lost 4 bases and J lost 4, with 8 bases in between.

The genes are TRBV5-6 and TRBJ1-4, with D hard to call. The CDR3 runs 15 residues. V was clipped by 1 base and J by 8 bases, with 15 bases between them. Germline CDR1 and CDR2: SGHDT and YYEEEE. Written as DNA, the CDR3 is TGTGCCAGCAGCTTGTCCGGCCTCAAAGGCGAAAAACTGTTTTTT. Its protein product is CASSLSGLKGEKLFF.

V usage is TRBV6-5 and J usage is TRBJ2-2; 7 bases are shared with TRBD1. The V segment lost 6 bases and the J segment 1 base; nucleotides outside the gene matches: 5. The germline V gene has CDR1 MNHEY and CDR2 SVGAGI. This CDR3 region has 15 residues. This CDR3 is CASRTWTGNTGELFF. Here the CDR3 DNA reads TGTGCCAGCAGAACGTGGACAGGGAACACCGGGGAGCTGTTTTTT.

The chain recombines TRBV29-1 with TRBJ1-2; D is unresolved. The CDR3 has 12 residues. V was shortened by 6 bases and J by 2 bases, with 10 bases between the two germline ends. The V gene's germline CDR1 is SQVTM and CDR2 ANQGSEA. In DNA form, the CDR3 reads TGCAGCGTCGCTCCAAACAACTATGGCTACACCTTC. It yields the protein CSVAPNNYGYTF.

This clone was observed a single time. V and J are TRBV6-6 and TRBJ2-5, with no clear D. V was clipped by 3 bases and J by 1 base, with 12 bases between them. Germline CDR1 and CDR2: MNHNY and SVGAGI (reference sequence). This CDR3 contains 15 residues. CDR3 sequence (DNA): TGTGCCAGCAGTTATGCCGGTCCCCTCCAAGAGACCCAGTACTTC. This gives the protein CASSYAGPLQETQYF.

The rearrangement uses TRBV19 and TRBJ2-7; 9 positions agree with TRBD1. The germline V gene encodes CDR1 LNHDA and CDR2 SQIVND (reference sequence). CDR3 length: 14 amino acids. J gave up 3 bases and V 6 bases, and 6 bases lay outside the gene matches. This CDR3 is CASSRAGQGYEQYF. The CDR3, as DNA: TGTGCCAGTAGCAGAGCGGGACAGGGCTACGAGCAGTACTTC.